This T cell receptor (beta chain) was profiled in a study of T cells in Graves' hyperthyroidism and ophthalmopathy. Notes on the study in general: Model output signaled ophthalmopathy a median roughly 6 months ahead of onset. Patients with ophthalmopathy were separated from those with stable hyperthyroidism by a 13 V-J model.

Ophthalmopathy cases met thresholds of Clinical Activity Score at least 3, NOSPECS grade at least 4 and duration under 3 months. Looked up from germline, CDR1 is MNHEY and CDR2 is SMNVEV (reference sequence). The CDR3 runs to 16 residues. Trimming cost V 5 bases and J 5 bases, with 18 bases left between them. This clonotype has a count of ten or more. Its target is unknown. Amplified TCR beta CDR3 regions derived from RNA transcripts. The HTBI primer set served for first-round RT-PCR of the TCR CDR3. Via MiXCR, TCRdb re-called the multiplex PCR reads, giving one row per CDR3 protein. The sample carries about 380,000 distinct CDR3 sequences, less than 20% recorded once.

The chain has TRBV27 and TRBJ2-2; D might be TRBD1 or TRBD2, each matching 6 bases. The sample taken for sequencing was blood. The sequence was obtained from a man aged 18 to 30 with Graves' ophthalmopathy. CDR3 amino acids: CASSPRTDRGTGELFF. In DNA, the CDR3 is TGTGCCAGCAGTCCCCGGACAGATCGGGGGACCGGGGAGCTGTTTTTT.